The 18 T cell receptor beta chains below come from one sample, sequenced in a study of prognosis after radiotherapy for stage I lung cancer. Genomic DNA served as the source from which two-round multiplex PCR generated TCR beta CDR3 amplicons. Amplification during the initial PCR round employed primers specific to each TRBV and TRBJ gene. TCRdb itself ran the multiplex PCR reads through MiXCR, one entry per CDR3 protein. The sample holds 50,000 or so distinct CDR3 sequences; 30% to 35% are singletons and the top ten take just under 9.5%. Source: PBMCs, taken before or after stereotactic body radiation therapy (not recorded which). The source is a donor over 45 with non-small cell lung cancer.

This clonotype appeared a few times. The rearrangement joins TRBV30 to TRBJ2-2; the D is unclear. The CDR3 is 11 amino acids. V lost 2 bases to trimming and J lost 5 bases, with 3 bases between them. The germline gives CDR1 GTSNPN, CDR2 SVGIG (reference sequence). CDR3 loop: CAWSRTGELFF. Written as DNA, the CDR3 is TGTGCCTGGAGTCGGACCGGGGAGCTGTTTTTT. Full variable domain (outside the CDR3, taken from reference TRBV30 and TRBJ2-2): SQTIHQWPATLVQPVGSPLSLECTVEGTSNPNLYWYRQAAGRGLQLLFYSVGIGQISSEVPQNLSASRPQDRQFILSSKKLLLSDSGFYLCAWSRTGELFFGEGSRLTVL.

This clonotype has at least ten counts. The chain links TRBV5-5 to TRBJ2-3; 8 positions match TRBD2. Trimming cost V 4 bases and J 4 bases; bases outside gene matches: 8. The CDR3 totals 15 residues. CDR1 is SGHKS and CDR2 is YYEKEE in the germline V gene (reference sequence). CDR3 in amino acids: CASSPTSGAADTQYF. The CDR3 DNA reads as TGTGCCAGCAGCCCCACTAGCGGAGCAGCAGATACGCAGTATTTT.

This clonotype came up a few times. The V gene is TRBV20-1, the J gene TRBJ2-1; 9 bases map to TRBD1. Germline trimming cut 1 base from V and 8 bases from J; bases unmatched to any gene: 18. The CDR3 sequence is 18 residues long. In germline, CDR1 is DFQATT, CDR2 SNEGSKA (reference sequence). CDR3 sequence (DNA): TGCAGTGCTAGAGTTTCGCCGGATACCGGGACAGGGACCGATGAGCAGTTCTTC. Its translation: CSARVSPDTGTGTDEQFF.

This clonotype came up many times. The CDR3 sequence: CASGQGNQPQHF. DNA for the CDR3: TGTGCCAGCGGTCAGGGCAATCAGCCCCAGCATTTT. The chain employs TRBV2 and TRBJ1-5, with unresolved D. Germline V lookup: CDR1 SNHLY, CDR2 FYNNEI. Trimming pared 8 bases from V and 2 bases from J, leaving 7 bases between. The CDR3 has 12 residues.

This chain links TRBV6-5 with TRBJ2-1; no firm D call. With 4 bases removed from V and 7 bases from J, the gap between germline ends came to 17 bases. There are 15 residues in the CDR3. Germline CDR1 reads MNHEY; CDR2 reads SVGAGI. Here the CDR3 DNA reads TGTGCCAGCAGTTTGGCAGGATGGATCCAGAATGAGCAGTTCTTC. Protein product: CASSLAGWIQNEQFF.

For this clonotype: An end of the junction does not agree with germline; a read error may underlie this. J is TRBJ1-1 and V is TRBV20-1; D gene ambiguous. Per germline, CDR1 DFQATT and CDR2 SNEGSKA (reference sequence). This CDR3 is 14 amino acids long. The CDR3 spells CSARDRQANNEAFF. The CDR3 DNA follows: TGCAGTGCTAGAGATCGGCAGGCGAACAATGAAGCTTTCTTT.

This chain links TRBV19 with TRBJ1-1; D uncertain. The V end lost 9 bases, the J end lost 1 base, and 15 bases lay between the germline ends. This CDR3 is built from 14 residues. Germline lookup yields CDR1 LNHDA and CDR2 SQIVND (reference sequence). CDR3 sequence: CASRRNHWNTEAFF. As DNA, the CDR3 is TGTGCCAGCCGCCGGAACCATTGGAACACTGAAGCTTTCTTT.

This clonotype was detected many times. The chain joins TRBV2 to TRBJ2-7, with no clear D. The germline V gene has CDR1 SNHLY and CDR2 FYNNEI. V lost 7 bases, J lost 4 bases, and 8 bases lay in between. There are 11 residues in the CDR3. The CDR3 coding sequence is TGTGCCAGCACCCTATCTTACGAGCAGTACTTC. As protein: CASTLSYEQYF.

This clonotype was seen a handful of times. The CDR3, as DNA: TGTGCCAGCAGCCGGGGACAGTCCACTGAAGCTTTCTTT. It encodes CASSRGQSTEAFF. The rearrangement links TRBV14 to TRBJ1-1; TRBD1 aligns across 7 bases. The V segment lost 4 bases and the J segment 4 bases; nucleotides outside the gene matches: 3. Germline V gene sequence: CDR1 SGHDN, CDR2 FVKESK. The CDR3 covers 13 residues.

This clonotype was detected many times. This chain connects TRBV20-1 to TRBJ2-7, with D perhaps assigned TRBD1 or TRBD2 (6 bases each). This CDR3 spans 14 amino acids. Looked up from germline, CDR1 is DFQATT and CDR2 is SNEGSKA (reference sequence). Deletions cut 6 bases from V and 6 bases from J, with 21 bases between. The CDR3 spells CSADATGAPGEQYF. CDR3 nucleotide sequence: TGCAGTGCGGACGCCACGGGGGCGCCGGGCGAGCAGTACTTC.

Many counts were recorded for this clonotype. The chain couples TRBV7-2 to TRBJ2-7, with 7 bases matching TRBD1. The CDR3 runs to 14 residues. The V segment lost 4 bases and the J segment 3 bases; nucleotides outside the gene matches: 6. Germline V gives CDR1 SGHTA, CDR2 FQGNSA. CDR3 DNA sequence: TGTGCCAGCAGCTACGGGGCAGGGGGCTACGAGCAGTACTTC. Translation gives CASSYGAGGYEQYF.

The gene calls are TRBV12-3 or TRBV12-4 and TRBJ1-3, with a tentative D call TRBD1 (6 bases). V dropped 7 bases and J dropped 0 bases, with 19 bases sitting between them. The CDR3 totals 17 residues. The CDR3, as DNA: TGTGCCAGCACTCCACTGACAGGATCAAGCTCTGGAAACACCATATATTTT. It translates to CASTPLTGSSSGNTIYF.

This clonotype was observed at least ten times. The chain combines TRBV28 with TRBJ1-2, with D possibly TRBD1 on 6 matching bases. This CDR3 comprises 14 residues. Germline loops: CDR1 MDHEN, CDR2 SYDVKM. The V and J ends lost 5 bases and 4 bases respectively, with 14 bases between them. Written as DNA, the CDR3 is TGTGCCAGCAGTCGCCGGGGGGCGGCCTATGGCTACACCTTC. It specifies CASSRRGAAYGYTF.

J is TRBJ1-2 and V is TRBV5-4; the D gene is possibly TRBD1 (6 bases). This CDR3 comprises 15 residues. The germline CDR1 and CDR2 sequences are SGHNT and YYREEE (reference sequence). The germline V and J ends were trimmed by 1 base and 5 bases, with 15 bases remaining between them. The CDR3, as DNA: TGTGCCAGCAGCTTGATAGGGGGGCCTGAATATGGCTACACCTTC. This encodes CASSLIGGPEYGYTF.

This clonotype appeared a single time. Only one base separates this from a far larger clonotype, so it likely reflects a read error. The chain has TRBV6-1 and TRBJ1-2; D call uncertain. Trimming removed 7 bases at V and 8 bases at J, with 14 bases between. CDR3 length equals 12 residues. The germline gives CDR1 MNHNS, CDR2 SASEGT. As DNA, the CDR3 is TGTGCCAGCATTTTCCGGACTGGCGGCTACACCTTC. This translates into CASIFRTGGYTF.

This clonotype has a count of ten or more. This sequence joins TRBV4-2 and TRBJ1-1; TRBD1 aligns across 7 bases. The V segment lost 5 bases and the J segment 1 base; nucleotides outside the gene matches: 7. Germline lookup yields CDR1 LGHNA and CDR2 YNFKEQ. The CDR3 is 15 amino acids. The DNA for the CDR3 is TGTGCCAGCAGCAGTCGGACAGGAAAGAACACTGAAGCTTTCTTT. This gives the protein CASSSRTGKNTEAFF.

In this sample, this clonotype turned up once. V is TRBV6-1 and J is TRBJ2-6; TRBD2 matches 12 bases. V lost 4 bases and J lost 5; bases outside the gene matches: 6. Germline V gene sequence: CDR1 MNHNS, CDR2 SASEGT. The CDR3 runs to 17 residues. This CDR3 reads CASSGTSGTAWANVLTF. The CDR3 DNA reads TGTGCCAGCAGTGGGACTAGCGGGACGGCTTGGGCCAACGTCCTGACTTTC.

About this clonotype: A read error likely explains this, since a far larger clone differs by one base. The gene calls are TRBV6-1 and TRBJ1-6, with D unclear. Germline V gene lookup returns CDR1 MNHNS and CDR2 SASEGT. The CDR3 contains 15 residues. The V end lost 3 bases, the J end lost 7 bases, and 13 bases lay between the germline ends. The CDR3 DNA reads TGTGCCAGCAGTGACTCCCTATCTGAGAATTCACCCCTCCACTTT. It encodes CASSDSLSENSPLHF.